This T cell receptor (beta chain) was profiled in a study of blood T cell repertoires in COVID-19. About the research overall: The United States, Italy and Spain supplied acute and convalescent COVID-19 samples. T cells, B-cell-depleted T cells, or PBMCs supplied cDNA or gDNA.

In the authors' methods: By means of reference gene primer amplification, nucleated cell counts were estimated. TCRdb keeps only in-frame clones here, not all; method: immunoSEQ multiplex PCR. The V and J calls and clone size are taken from that table; D and trimming were inferred from the DNA. This table has about 400,000 clones, around 89% appearing once. Germline V gene sequence: CDR1 SGHDT, CDR2 YYEEEE. This CDR3 comprises 15 residues. V dropped 4 bases and J dropped 7; count of bases not matched to a gene: 7. Source material: peripheral blood. The chain joins TRBV5-6 to TRBJ1-6, with 8 positions matching TRBD1. The sequence derives from a woman aged 25-40 years with acute or convalescent COVID-19. CDR3 residues: CASSAGGRRNSPLHF. CDR3 bases: TGTGCCAGCAGCGCAGGGGGCCGTCGGAATTCACCCCTCCACTTT.